This TCR beta chain appears in the sequencing data of a study of control samples from healthy donors and cancer patients. Sequencing was performed with immunoSEQ multiplex PCR; in TCRdb, only in-frame clones are kept and a portion is missing. The table includes 120,000 or so clones, approximately 92% detected once. This clone was observed many times. Sequencing used PBMCs. The TCR comes from a man at least 80 years old with head and neck cancer.

The CDR3 nucleotides read TGTGCCAGCACCCAAGTGGGTCCAAATGAAAAACTGTTTTTT. It specifies CASTQVGPNEKLFF. The chain links TRBV6-5 to TRBJ1-4; D unclear. CDR1 and CDR2 from the germline V gene are MNHEY and SVGAGI. The CDR3 runs to 14 residues. V was trimmed by 7 bases and J by 5 bases, leaving 14 bases between them.